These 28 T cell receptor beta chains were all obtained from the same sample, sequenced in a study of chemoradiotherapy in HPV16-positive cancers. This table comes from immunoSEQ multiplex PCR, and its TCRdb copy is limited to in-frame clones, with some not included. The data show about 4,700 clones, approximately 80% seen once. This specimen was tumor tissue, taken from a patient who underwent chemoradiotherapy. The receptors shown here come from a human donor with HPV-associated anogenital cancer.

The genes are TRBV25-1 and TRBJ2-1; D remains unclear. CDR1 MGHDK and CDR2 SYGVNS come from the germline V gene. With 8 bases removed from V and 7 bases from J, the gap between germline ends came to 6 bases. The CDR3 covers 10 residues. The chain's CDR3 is CASAPNEQFF. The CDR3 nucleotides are TGTGCCAGCGCCCCTAATGAGCAGTTCTTC.

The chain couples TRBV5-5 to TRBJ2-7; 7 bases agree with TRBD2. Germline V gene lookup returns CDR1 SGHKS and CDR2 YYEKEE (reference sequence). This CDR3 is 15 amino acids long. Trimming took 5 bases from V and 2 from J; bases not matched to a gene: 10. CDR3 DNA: TGTGCCAGCAGACAGGCTAGCGGATCACCCTACGAGCAGTACTTC. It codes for CASRQASGSPYEQYF.

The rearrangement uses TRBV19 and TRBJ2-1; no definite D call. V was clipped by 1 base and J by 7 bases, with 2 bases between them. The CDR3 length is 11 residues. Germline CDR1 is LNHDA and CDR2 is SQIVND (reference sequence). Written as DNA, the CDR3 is TGTGCCAGTAGTATAGGAAATGAGCAGTTCTTC. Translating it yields CASSIGNEQFF.

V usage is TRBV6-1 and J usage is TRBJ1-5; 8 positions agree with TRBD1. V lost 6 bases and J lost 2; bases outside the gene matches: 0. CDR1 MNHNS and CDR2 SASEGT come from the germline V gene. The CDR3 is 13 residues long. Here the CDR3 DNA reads TGTGCCAGCAGGGACAGGGGCAATCAGCCCCAGCATTTT. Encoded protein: CASRDRGNQPQHF.

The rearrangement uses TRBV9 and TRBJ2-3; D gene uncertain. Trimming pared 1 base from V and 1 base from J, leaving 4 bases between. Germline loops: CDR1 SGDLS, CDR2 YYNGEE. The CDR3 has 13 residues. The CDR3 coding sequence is TGTGCCAGCAGCGTACCGGGCACAGATACGCAGTATTTT. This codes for CASSVPGTDTQYF. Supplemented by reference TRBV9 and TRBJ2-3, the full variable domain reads DSGVTQTPKHLITATGQRVTLRCSPRSGDLSVYWYQQSLDQGLQFLIQYYNGEERAKGNILERFSAQQFPDLHSELNLSSLELGDSALYFCASSVPGTDTQYFGPGTRLTVL.

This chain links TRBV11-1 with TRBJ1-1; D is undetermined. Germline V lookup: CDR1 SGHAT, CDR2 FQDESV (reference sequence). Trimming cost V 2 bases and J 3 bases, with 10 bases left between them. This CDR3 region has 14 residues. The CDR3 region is CASSLSVTYTEAFF. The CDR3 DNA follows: TGTGCCAGCAGCTTATCTGTGACCTACACTGAAGCTTTCTTT.

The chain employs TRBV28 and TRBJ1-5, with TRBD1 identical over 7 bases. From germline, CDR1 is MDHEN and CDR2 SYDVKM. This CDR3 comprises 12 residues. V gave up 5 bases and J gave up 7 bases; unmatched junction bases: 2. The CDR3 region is CASSRGQQPQHF. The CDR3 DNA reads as TGTGCCAGCAGTAGGGGGCAACAGCCCCAGCATTTT.

The CDR3 here is CASSLGQGVESGYTF. CDR3 bases: TGCGCCAGCAGCTTGGGACAGGGGGTTGAGAGTGGCTACACCTTC. This sequence joins TRBV5-1 and TRBJ1-2; 9 nucleotides match TRBD1. The V gene's germline CDR1 is SGHRS and CDR2 YFSETQ. The CDR3 has 15 amino acids. Trimming removed 0 bases from V and 7 bases from J; junction bases left unmatched: 7.

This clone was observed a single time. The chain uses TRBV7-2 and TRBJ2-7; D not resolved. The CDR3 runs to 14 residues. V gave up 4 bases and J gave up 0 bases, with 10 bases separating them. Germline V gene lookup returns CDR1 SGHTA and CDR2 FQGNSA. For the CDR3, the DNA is TGTGCCAGCAGCTCCGGACGGAGCTCCTACGAGCAGTACTTC. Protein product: CASSSGRSSYEQYF. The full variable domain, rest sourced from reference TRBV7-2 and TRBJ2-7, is GAGVSQSPSNKVTEKGKDVELRCDPISGHTALYWYRQSLGQGLEFLIYFQGNSAPDKSGLPSDRFSAERTGGSVSTLTIQRTQQEDSAVYLCASSSGRSSYEQYFGPGTRLTVT.

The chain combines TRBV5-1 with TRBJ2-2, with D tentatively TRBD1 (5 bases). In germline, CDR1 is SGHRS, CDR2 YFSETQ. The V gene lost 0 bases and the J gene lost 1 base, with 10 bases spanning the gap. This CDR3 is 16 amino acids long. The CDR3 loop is CASSLAEQGNTGELFF. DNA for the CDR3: TGCGCCAGCAGCTTGGCCGAGCAGGGGAACACCGGGGAGCTGTTTTTT.

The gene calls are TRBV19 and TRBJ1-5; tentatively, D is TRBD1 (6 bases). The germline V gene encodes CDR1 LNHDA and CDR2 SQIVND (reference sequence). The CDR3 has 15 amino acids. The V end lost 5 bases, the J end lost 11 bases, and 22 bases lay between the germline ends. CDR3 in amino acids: CASSSQAEGDKSQHF. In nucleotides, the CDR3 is TGTGCCAGTAGTTCCCAAGCGGAGGGGGATAAGTCCCAGCATTTT.

The CDR3 coding sequence is TGTGCCAGCAGTGAATCTACGAGGGCAGATACGCAGTATTTT. Residues: CASSESTRADTQYF. The chain is built from TRBV6-1 and TRBJ2-3; D is perhaps TRBD2 (5 bases). From germline, CDR1 is MNHNS and CDR2 SASEGT. V was cut by 2 bases and J by 4 bases, with 10 bases left in between. CDR3 size: 14 residues.

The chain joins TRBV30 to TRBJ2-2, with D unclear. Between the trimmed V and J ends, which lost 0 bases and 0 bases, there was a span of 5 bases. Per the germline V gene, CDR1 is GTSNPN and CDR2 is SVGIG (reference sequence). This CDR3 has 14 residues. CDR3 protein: CAWSVLANTGELFF. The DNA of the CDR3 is TGTGCCTGGAGTGTACTGGCGAACACCGGGGAGCTGTTTTTT.

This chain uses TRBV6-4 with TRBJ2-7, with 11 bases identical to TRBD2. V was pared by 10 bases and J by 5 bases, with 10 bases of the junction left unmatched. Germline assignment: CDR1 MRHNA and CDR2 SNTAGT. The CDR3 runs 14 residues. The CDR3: CATSLAGGPDEQYF. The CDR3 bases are TGTGCCACGTCATTAGCGGGAGGGCCAGACGAGCAGTACTTC.

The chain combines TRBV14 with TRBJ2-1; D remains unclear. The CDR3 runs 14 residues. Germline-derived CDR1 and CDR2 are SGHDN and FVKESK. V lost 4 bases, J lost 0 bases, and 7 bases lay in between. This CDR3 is CASSRASSYNEQFF. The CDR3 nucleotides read TGTGCCAGCAGCCGGGCTAGCTCCTACAATGAGCAGTTCTTC. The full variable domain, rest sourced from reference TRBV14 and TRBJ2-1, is EAGVTQFPSHSVIEKGQTVTLRCDPISGHDNLYWYRRVMGKEIKFLLHFVKESKQDESGMPNNRFLAERTGGTYSTLKVQPAELEDSGVYFCASSRASSYNEQFFGPGTRLTVL.

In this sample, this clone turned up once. The CDR3, as DNA: TGCGCCAGCAGGTCGGACCCTACTTCCTACGAGCAGTACTTC. Protein sequence: CASRSDPTSYEQYF. This sequence joins TRBV5-1 and TRBJ2-5; no reliable D call. The J call may be mistaken, given a closer DNA end match to TRBJ2-7. This CDR3 contains 14 residues. The germline gives CDR1 SGHRS, CDR2 YFSETQ.

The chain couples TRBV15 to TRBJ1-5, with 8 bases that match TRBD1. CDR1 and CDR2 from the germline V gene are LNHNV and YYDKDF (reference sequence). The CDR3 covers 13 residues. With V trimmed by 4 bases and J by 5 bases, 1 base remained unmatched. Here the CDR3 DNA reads TGTGCCACCAGCACACAGGGGGATCAGCCCCAGCATTTT. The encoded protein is CATSTQGDQPQHF.

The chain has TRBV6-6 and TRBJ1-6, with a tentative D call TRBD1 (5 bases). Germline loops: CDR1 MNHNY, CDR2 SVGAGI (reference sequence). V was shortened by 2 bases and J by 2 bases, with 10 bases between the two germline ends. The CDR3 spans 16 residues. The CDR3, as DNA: TGTGCCAGCAGTTACGGGGCGAGACCCTATAATTCACCCCTCCACTTT. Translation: CASSYGARPYNSPLHF.

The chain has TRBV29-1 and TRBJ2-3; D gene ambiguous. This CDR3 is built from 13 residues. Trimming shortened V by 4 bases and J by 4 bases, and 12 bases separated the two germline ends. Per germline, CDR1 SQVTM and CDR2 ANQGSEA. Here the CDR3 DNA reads TGCAGCGTTGCGATTTCCGTTTCAGATACGCAGTATTTT. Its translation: CSVAISVSDTQYF.

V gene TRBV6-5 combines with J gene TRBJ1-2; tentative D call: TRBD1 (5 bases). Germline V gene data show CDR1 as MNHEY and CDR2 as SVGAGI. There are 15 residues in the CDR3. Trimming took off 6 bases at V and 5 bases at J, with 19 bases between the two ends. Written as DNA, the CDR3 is TGTGCCAGCAGCAGGGACGAGGCCAGTCGGTATGGCTACACCTTC. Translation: CASSRDEASRYGYTF.

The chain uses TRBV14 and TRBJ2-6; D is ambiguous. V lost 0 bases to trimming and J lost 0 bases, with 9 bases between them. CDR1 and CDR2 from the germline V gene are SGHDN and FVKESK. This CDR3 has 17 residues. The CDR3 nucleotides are TGTGCCAGCAGCCAAGATCCACTGTTCTCTGGGGCCAACGTCCTGACTTTC. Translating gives CASSQDPLFSGANVLTF. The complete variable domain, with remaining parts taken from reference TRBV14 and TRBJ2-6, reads EAGVTQFPSHSVIEKGQTVTLRCDPISGHDNLYWYRRVMGKEIKFLLHFVKESKQDESGMPNNRFLAERTGGTYSTLKVQPAELEDSGVYFCASSQDPLFSGANVLTFGAGSRLTVL.

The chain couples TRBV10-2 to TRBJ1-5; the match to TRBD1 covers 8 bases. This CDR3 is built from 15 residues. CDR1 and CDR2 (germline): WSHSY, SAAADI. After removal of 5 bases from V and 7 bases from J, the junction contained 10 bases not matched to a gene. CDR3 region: CASSPTGGRGQPQHF. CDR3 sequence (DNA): TGCGCCAGCAGTCCCACAGGGGGAAGAGGACAGCCCCAGCATTTT.

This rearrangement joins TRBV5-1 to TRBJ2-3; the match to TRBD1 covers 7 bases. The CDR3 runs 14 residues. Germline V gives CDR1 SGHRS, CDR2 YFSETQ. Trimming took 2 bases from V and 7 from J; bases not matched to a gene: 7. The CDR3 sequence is CASSLQGIRNTQYF. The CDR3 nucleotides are TGCGCCAGCAGCTTACAGGGGATTAGGAATACGCAGTATTTT.

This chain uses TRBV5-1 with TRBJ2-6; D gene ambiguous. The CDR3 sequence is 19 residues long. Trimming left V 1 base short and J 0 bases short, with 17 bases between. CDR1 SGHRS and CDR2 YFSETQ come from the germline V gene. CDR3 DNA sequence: TGCGCCAGCAGCTTGTATGTGGCAGGTAGTAGCTCTGGGGCCAACGTCCTGACTTTC. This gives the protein CASSLYVAGSSSGANVLTF.

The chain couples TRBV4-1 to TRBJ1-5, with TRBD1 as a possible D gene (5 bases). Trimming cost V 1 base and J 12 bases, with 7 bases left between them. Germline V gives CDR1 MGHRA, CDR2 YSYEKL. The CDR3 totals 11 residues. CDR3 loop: CASSQGGGQHF. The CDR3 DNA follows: TGCGCCAGCAGCCAAGGGGGGGGCCAGCATTTT.

DNA of the CDR3: TGTGCCAGCAGCAAGCTAGCGGGAGAGGGTAATGAGCAGTTCTTC. Its protein is CASSKLAGEGNEQFF. The genes are TRBV6-4 and TRBJ2-1, with 10 bases matching TRBD2. V lost 6 bases and J lost 7; bases outside the gene matches: 9. CDR1 and CDR2 from the germline V gene are MRHNA and SNTAGT. The CDR3 contains 15 residues.

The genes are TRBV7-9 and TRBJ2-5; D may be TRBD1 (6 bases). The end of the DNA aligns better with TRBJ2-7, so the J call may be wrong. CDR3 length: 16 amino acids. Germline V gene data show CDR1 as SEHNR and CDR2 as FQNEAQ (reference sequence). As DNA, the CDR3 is TGTGCCAGCAGGCCGAAGGGATCGGACAGTTACTACGAGCAGTACTTC. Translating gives CASRPKGSDSYYEQYF.

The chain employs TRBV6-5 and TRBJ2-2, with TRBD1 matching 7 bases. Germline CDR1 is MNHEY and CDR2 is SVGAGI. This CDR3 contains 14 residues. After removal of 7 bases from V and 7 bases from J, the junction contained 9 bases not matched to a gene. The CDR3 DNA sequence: TGTGCCAGCAACCCAAACAGGGGCGGCGGGGAGCTGTTTTTT. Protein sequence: CASNPNRGGGELFF.